Each of the 9 T cell receptor beta chains below was sequenced from the same sample in a study of long-term antiretroviral therapy in people with HIV (dated 2022 in TCRdb). Sequencing of the TRB variable region was done with the immunoSEQ hsTCRB v3.0 assay at survey level resolution. This is the immuneACCESS table as TCRdb keeps it, with only in-frame sequences that have V and J called. A part of the clones is gone; compared with another copy, unresolved V genes explain less than half, and the rest is unexplained. The sample contains tens of thousands of clones, about 86% of them found a single time. In total, the top ten clones hold approximately 5% of the sample. The input for sequencing was unsorted PBMCs, taken more than 4.4 years after starting antiretroviral therapy. All receptors come from a man aged 30 to 39 with HIV.

V and J are TRBV6-1 and TRBJ2-7; no reliable D call. This CDR3 spans 13 amino acids. The germline V gene has CDR1 MNHNS and CDR2 SASEGT. V lost 4 bases and J 2 bases, leaving 9 bases between the germline ends. CDR3 in DNA: TGTGCCAGCAGTGTCCGTAGTACCTACGAGCAGTACTTC. Translation gives CASSVRSTYEQYF.

V usage is TRBV5-1 and J usage is TRBJ1-4; no clear D gene. The ends were cut back, 0 bases at V and 6 bases at J, with 12 bases in the middle. Germline values: CDR1 SGHRS, CDR2 YFSETQ. The CDR3 spans 15 residues. Here the CDR3 DNA reads TGCGCCAGCAGCTTGGCGCCAGGCCAAGATGAAAAACTGTTTTTT. Translating it yields CASSLAPGQDEKLFF.

Here the CDR3 DNA reads TGTGCTAGTGGTTTCGGGGACCCGAACACCGGGGAGCTGTTTTTT. This gives the protein CASGFGDPNTGELFF. The gene calls are TRBV12-5 and TRBJ2-2; TRBD1 or TRBD2 may be the D gene (5 bases each). The CDR3 has 15 residues. V shed 3 bases and J shed 0 bases, with 8 bases lying between them. Germline CDR1 LGHNT, CDR2 FRNRAP.

The gene calls are TRBV15 and TRBJ2-7, with 7 bases matching TRBD2. The V and J ends lost 0 bases and 2 bases, in that order; junction bases with no gene match: 4. This CDR3 is 15 amino acids long. The V gene's germline CDR1 is LNHNV and CDR2 YYDKDF (reference sequence). Here the CDR3 reads CATSREAGSTYEQYF. The CDR3 DNA reads as TGTGCCACCAGCAGAGAAGCGGGGAGTACCTACGAGCAGTACTTC.

The genes are TRBV18 and TRBJ2-3; 7 bases fit TRBD2. J was trimmed by 1 base and V by 2 bases; bases with no gene match: 3. The CDR3 consists of 15 residues. Germline CDR1 KGHSH, CDR2 LQKENI. CDR3 coding DNA: TGTGCCAGCTCACCAGCGGGGGAAGGCACAGATACGCAGTATTTT. It codes for CASSPAGEGTDTQYF.

The chain links TRBV4-1 to TRBJ2-7, with D perhaps assigned TRBD1 or TRBD2 (7 bases each). This CDR3 has 16 residues. Looked up from germline, CDR1 is MGHRA and CDR2 is YSYEKL. The V end was cut by 3 bases, the J end by 4 bases, with 19 bases between. For the CDR3, the DNA is TGCGCCAGCAGCCAGGTACAGGGGAGGGGTACTTACGAGCAGTACTTC. Residues: CASSQVQGRGTYEQYF.

The chain has TRBV6-5 and TRBJ2-7; D may be TRBD1 or TRBD2 (5 bases each). The CDR3 has 13 amino acids. Trimming pared 2 bases from V and 7 bases from J, leaving 12 bases between. Germline CDR1 reads MNHEY; CDR2 reads SVGAGI. The CDR3 DNA sequence: TGTGCCAGCAGTTACGGGGACCCCAGAGAGCAGTACTTC. Amino acids: CASSYGDPREQYF.

The chain combines TRBV19 with TRBJ1-3; D is unclear. From germline, CDR1 is LNHDA and CDR2 SQIVND (reference sequence). The ends were cut back, 3 bases at V and 7 bases at J, with 10 bases in the middle. The CDR3 length is 13 residues. The CDR3 loop is CASSIVGHNTIYF. The CDR3 DNA reads as TGTGCCAGTAGTATTGTCGGCCACAACACCATATATTTT.

The CDR3, as DNA: TGTGCCAGCAGCCCTCTCACGGGTACGGCCGGGGAGCTGTTTTTT. Translation gives CASSPLTGTAGELFF. The chain uses TRBV9 and TRBJ2-2; D gene unclear. The CDR3 sequence is 15 residues long. Germline CDR1 is SGDLS and CDR2 is YYNGEE. V gave up 4 bases and J gave up 6 bases, with 16 bases separating them. The complete variable domain, with remaining parts taken from reference TRBV9 and TRBJ2-2, reads DSGVTQTPKHLITATGQRVTLRCSPRSGDLSVYWYQQSLDQGLQFLIQYYNGEERAKGNILERFSAQQFPDLHSELNLSSLELGDSALYFCASSPLTGTAGELFFGEGSRLTVL.